The 23 T cell receptor beta chains in this list originate from one sample, sequenced in a study of cytomegalovirus exposure and HLA in healthy donors. PCR amplification relied on 60 Vbeta primers (plus 13 Jbeta primers). The repertoire was sequenced with immunoSEQ multiplex PCR; TCRdb's copy has only in-frame clones and lacks some. The table records roughly 100,000 clones, approximately 64% of them present only once. Sequencing was performed on PBMCs. These receptors were collected from a woman in her forties or fifties in good health and CMV-seronegative.

Here the CDR3 DNA reads TGCAGCGTTGTCCCTGGAACTAGCGGGGGTGGTGAGCAGTTCTTC. It codes for CSVVPGTSGGGEQFF. The V and J genes are TRBV29-1 and TRBJ2-1, with TRBD2 identical over 11 bases. Trimming cost V 4 bases and J 9 bases; bases outside gene matches: 11. The CDR3 extends over 15 amino acids. Germline V gives CDR1 SQVTM, CDR2 ANQGSEA.

The table lists this clone with a count of one. V gene TRBV10-3 combines with J gene TRBJ1-1; D call uncertain. Trimming removed 2 bases at V and 0 bases at J, with 10 bases between. CDR1 is ENHRY and CDR2 is SYGVKD in the germline V gene. CDR3 size: 15 residues. CDR3 DNA sequence: TGTGCCATCAGTGAGCTGGACTTGTTGAACACTGAAGCTTTCTTT. It encodes CAISELDLLNTEAFF.

The chain has TRBV11-2 and TRBJ1-4; TRBD1 aligns across 8 bases. J was trimmed by 3 bases and V by 5 bases; bases with no gene match: 2. The CDR3 extends over 14 amino acids. CDR1 is SGHAT and CDR2 is FQNNGV in the germline V gene. The chain's CDR3 is CASSVTGANEKLFF. The CDR3 DNA is TGTGCCAGCAGCGTGACAGGGGCTAATGAAAAACTGTTTTTT.

The chain links TRBV7-6 to TRBJ1-2; no clear D. Germline CDR1 is SGHVS and CDR2 is FNYEAQ. This CDR3 has 13 residues. The ends were cut back, 0 bases at V and 2 bases at J, with 4 bases in the middle. CDR3 coding DNA: TGTGCCAGCAGCTTAGCCTACAACTATGGCTACACCTTC. Its translation: CASSLAYNYGYTF.

The chain is built from TRBV5-1 and TRBJ2-2; 10 bases are shared with TRBD2. Germline CDR1 and CDR2: SGHRS and YFSETQ. The V segment lost 5 bases and the J segment 7 bases; nucleotides outside the gene matches: 2. This CDR3 is 13 amino acids long. The CDR3 region is CASRPSGGGELFF. The CDR3 DNA is TGCGCCAGCAGACCTAGCGGGGGCGGGGAGCTGTTTTTT.

This clone was seen only a few times. The rearrangement links TRBV2 to TRBJ2-3; 8 bases are shared with TRBD2. The trim removed 8 bases at V and 6 bases at J, leaving 13 bases unmatched. The length of the CDR3 is 15 residues. Germline V gene lookup returns CDR1 SNHLY and CDR2 FYNNEI. CDR3 residues: CASAWSGGRIDTQYF. CDR3 DNA sequence: TGTGCCAGCGCGTGGTCGGGGGGGCGTATCGATACGCAGTATTTT.

The chain carries TRBV9 and TRBJ2-1; TRBD2 might be the D (6 bases). The V gene lost 0 bases and the J gene lost 12 bases, with 13 bases spanning the gap. The germline V gene has CDR1 SGDLS and CDR2 YYNGEE. CDR3 size: 13 residues. The CDR3 protein is CASSVGQRRGQFF. CDR3 DNA: TGTGCCAGCAGCGTAGGGCAGCGGCGGGGGCAGTTCTTC.

V is TRBV6-1 and J is TRBJ2-1; weak D call: TRBD2 (6 bases). The CDR3 has 16 residues. The V gene lost 0 bases and the J gene lost 5 bases, with 14 bases spanning the gap. CDR1 and CDR2 from the germline V gene are MNHNS and SASEGT. The CDR3 here is CASSEALAYRNNEQFF. The CDR3 DNA reads as TGTGCCAGCAGTGAAGCCCTAGCGTATCGTAACAATGAGCAGTTCTTC.

This clone was picked up one time. This chain joins TRBV11-2 and TRBJ2-1; D not certain. The CDR3 has 11 residues. Germline CDR1 and CDR2: SGHAT and FQNNGV. V gave up 1 base and J gave up 12 bases, with 7 bases separating them. The CDR3 region is CASSLAESQFF. CDR3 coding DNA: TGTGCCAGCAGCTTAGCAGAATCGCAGTTCTTC.

In this sample, this clone turned up a few times. The gene calls are TRBV18 and TRBJ1-3; 9 nucleotides match TRBD1. Germline-derived CDR1 and CDR2 are KGHSH and LQKENI. Losses at the gene ends were 6 bases for V and 3 bases for J; bases not matched to a gene: 3. The CDR3 runs 14 residues. CDR3 in amino acids: CASSSGQGGNTIYF. DNA of the CDR3: TGTGCCAGCTCGTCGGGACAGGGTGGAAACACCATATATTTT.

The J gene is TRBJ2-5, the V gene TRBV5-1, with TRBD1 matching over 8 bases. The J call may be faulty, since TRBJ2-7 better matches the DNA end. The CDR3 is 12 amino acids. The germline V gene has CDR1 SGHRS and CDR2 YFSETQ. The CDR3 DNA follows: TGCGCCAGCAGGCAGGGGGCCCGCGAGCAGTACTTC. It specifies CASRQGAREQYF.

The chain links TRBV7-2 to TRBJ2-7; 9 bases match TRBD2. CDR1 and CDR2 (germline): SGHTA, FQGNSA. CDR3 length equals 14 residues. Losses at the gene ends were 4 bases for V and 2 bases for J; bases not matched to a gene: 3. The CDR3 bases are TGTGCCAGCAGCTCACAGCGGGGGGCCTACGAGCAGTACTTC. Its protein product is CASSSQRGAYEQYF.

The CDR3 loop reads CASSLPTRQANVLTF. CDR3 DNA: TGCGCCAGCAGCCTCCCTACTCGTCAGGCCAACGTCCTGACTTTC. The chain couples TRBV5-1 to TRBJ2-6; D ambiguous. The CDR3 loop spans 15 amino acids. The V gene's germline CDR1 is SGHRS and CDR2 YFSETQ. The V end was cut by 4 bases, the J end by 6 bases, with 14 bases between.

The chain combines TRBV15 with TRBJ2-7; 8 nucleotides line up with TRBD2. Trimming took 4 bases from V and 7 from J; bases not matched to a gene: 6. Germline CDR1 and CDR2: LNHNV and YYDKDF (reference sequence). This CDR3 spans 13 amino acids. CDR3 protein: CATSTGGSREQYF. The CDR3 coding sequence is TGTGCCACCAGCACGGGAGGGAGTAGGGAGCAGTACTTC. Drawing the rest from reference TRBV15 and TRBJ2-7, the complete variable domain is DAMVIQNPRYQVTQFGKPVTLSCSQTLNHNVMYWYQQKSSQAPKLLFHYYDKDFNNEADTPDNFQSRRPNTSFCFLDIRSPGLGDTAMYLCATSTGGSREQYFGPGTRLTVT.

About this clone itself: The junction and the germline gene differ at one end; a read error may be behind it. The chain is built from TRBV20-1 and TRBJ1-2; no definite D call. The germline CDR1 and CDR2 sequences are DFQATT and SNEGSKA (reference sequence). The CDR3 sequence is 11 residues long. The DNA for the CDR3 is TGCAGTGCTAGTCCGGGTTACGGCTATACCTTC. Its translation: CSASPGYGYTF.

This clone was counted only a few times. J is TRBJ2-1 and V is TRBV28; 7 bases map to TRBD2. With V trimmed by 7 bases and J by 3 bases, 6 bases remained unmatched. Germline values: CDR1 MDHEN, CDR2 SYDVKM. This CDR3 spans 14 amino acids. CDR3 sequence: CASKKRGNYNEQFF. In DNA form, the CDR3 reads TGTGCCAGCAAAAAGCGGGGTAACTACAATGAGCAGTTCTTC.

The chain is built from TRBV11-3 and TRBJ1-1, with D unresolved. The germline V gene encodes CDR1 SGHNT and CDR2 YENEEA. The V gene lost 5 bases and the J gene lost 8 bases, with 9 bases spanning the gap. This CDR3 is 11 amino acids long. The CDR3 nucleotides are TGTGCCAGCAGCGTGACTGGGGAAGCTTTCTTT. The encoded protein is CASSVTGEAFF. Based on the CDR3 plus reference TRBV11-3 and TRBJ1-1, the full variable domain is EAGVVQSPRYKIIEKKQPVAFWCNPISGHNTLYWYLQNLGQGPELLIRYENEEAVDDSQLPKDRFSAERLKGVDSTLKIQPAELGDSAVYLCASSVTGEAFFGQGTRLTVV.

V gene TRBV6-5 combines with J gene TRBJ1-2, with D possibly TRBD1 on 6 matching bases. The CDR3 sequence is 14 residues long. V lost 7 bases, J lost 5 bases, and 17 bases lay in between. Germline CDR1 reads MNHEY; CDR2 reads SVGAGI. The CDR3 DNA is TGTGCCAGCATTGGGTTTCGGGGGGCGTATGGCTACACCTTC. This encodes CASIGFRGAYGYTF.

The chain is built from TRBV6-1 and TRBJ1-4, with 8 bases that match TRBD1. V trimming: 5 bases; J trimming: 7 bases; junction bases outside the gene matches: 9. Per the germline V gene, CDR1 is MNHNS and CDR2 is SASEGT. The length of the CDR3 is 15 residues. The CDR3 nucleotides read TGTGCCAGCAGTCCAAGAGACAGGGGAGCTGAAAAACTGTTTTTT. It encodes CASSPRDRGAEKLFF.

J is TRBJ2-7 and V is TRBV27; 12 nucleotides align to TRBD2. The germline V gene has CDR1 MNHEY and CDR2 SMNVEV (reference sequence). Trimming at V came to 5 bases and at J to 2 bases, leaving 10 bases not matched to a gene. This CDR3 is 17 amino acids long. The CDR3 protein is CASSPRGGLAGTYEQYF. CDR3 nucleotides: TGTGCCAGCAGTCCCCGGGGTGGACTAGCGGGAACCTACGAGCAGTACTTC.

This clone came up once. The rearrangement links TRBV27 to TRBJ2-3, with 10 bases matching TRBD2. This CDR3 is 17 amino acids long. From germline, CDR1 is MNHEY and CDR2 SMNVEV (reference sequence). V lost 9 bases to trimming and J lost 0 bases; unmatched junction nucleotides: 12. This chain's CDR3 is CARKAASGGLSTDTQYF. CDR3 coding DNA: TGTGCCAGGAAAGCCGCTAGCGGGGGCCTTAGCACAGATACGCAGTATTTT.

A few counts support this clone. The chain carries TRBV5-1 and TRBJ1-1; unclear D gene. This CDR3 has 14 amino acids. Germline V lookup: CDR1 SGHRS, CDR2 YFSETQ. The V end was cut by 0 bases, the J end by 1 base, with 7 bases between. The chain's CDR3 is CASSLVPGNTEAFF. The CDR3 nucleotides read TGCGCCAGCAGCTTGGTCCCAGGGAACACTGAAGCTTTCTTT. Full variable domain (outside the CDR3, taken from reference TRBV5-1 and TRBJ1-1): KAGVTQTPRYLIKTRGQQVTLSCSPISGHRSVSWYQQTPGQGLQFLFEYFSETQRNKGNFPGRFSGRQFSNSRSEMNVSTLELGDSALYLCASSLVPGNTEAFFGQGTRLTVV.

V usage is TRBV27 and J usage is TRBJ2-3; TRBD2 matches at 8 bases. Germline CDR1 is MNHEY and CDR2 is SMNVEV (reference sequence). The J segment lost 10 bases and the V segment lost 5 bases, leaving 5 bases of the junction unmatched. The CDR3 loop spans 12 amino acids. The CDR3 DNA is TGTGCCAGCAGTCGGGAGGGATCGGCGCAGTATTTT. Its translation: CASSREGSAQYF.